The present TCR beta chain was sequenced within a study of human T cells and chemical hapten exposure. Findings of the study overall: Sensitization with DPC brought no change to TCRs above 1 in 1000 in frequency.

Time point meaning: pre-sensitization, week 0. Treatment: therapeutic diphenylcyclopropenone sensitization with weekly scalp DPC. Original processing notes: The number of TCRs in each sample had a median of roughly 100,000 and spanned 23,224 to 690,600. TCRdb re-called the RACE reads through MiXCR, storing one row per CDR3 protein. The V and J calls reflect TCRdb's pipeline rather than the authors' work. The profile covers 350,000 to 450,000 distinct CDR3 sequences, with roughly 4.6% appearing a single time and roughly 2.6% taken by the ten largest. Note on this clonotype: Its antigen is not identified.

The specimen was whole blood, collected in connection with sensitization to the hapten diphenylcyclopropenone (DPC). This TCR derives from a woman aged 45 to 65 with alopecia areata. Some clones in this sample may be carry-over from other donors' samples.

For the CDR3, the DNA is TGCGCCAGCGGACCTAGCGGGTCGACAGATACGCAGTATTTT. Translation: CASGPSGSTDTQYF. The chain joins TRBV5-1 to TRBJ2-3, with 8 nucleotides matching TRBD2. After removal of 7 bases from V and 3 bases from J, the junction contained 7 bases not matched to a gene. Germline lookup yields CDR1 SGHRS and CDR2 YFSETQ. This CDR3 is 14 amino acids long.